The present entry profiles one TCR beta chain with its context. Antigen: not known. The source of the sample is a study of cytomegalovirus exposure and HLA in healthy donors. Study findings and constraints: Most TCR sequences were uncommon, yet certain public TCRs appeared in many donors. A few CMV-associated chains were confirmed in vitro to be specific for CMV antigens. Later analysis associated a missense DCLRE1C variant with TCR beta V- and J-gene trimming.

60 Vbeta and 13 Jbeta primers were used in PCR. Generated by immunoSEQ multiplex PCR, the TCRdb table keeps only in-frame clones and is missing some. Here the sample table reports tens of thousands of clones. Germline lookup yields CDR1 MRHNA and CDR2 SNTAGT. The V and J ends lost 2 bases and 4 bases, in that order; junction bases with no gene match: 3. There are 15 residues in the CDR3. This clonotype originated in a woman in her 40s in good health and CMV-seropositive. The V call is TRBV6-4, the J call TRBJ2-1, with 9 bases fitting TRBD1. The sequencing input was PBMCs. The CDR3 DNA reads as TGTGCCAGCAGTGACACGGGACAGGGTTACAATGAGCAGTTCTTC. This codes for CASSDTGQGYNEQFF.